This entry lists 5 T cell receptor beta chains sequenced from one sample in a study of OX40 agonist ivuxolimab in advanced cancers. Clones were read by immunoSEQ multiplex PCR, and TCRdb kept only the in-frame ones, dropping some. This repertoire shows approximately 62,000 clones, roughly 90% found once; its top ten account for 5%. Here the sequenced sample was CD4+ or CD8+ T cells sorted from blood, taken in a trial of the OX40 agonist ivuxolimab. These receptors all come from an adult with an advanced solid tumor such as melanoma, head and neck, liver or kidney cancer.

The gene calls are TRBV2 and TRBJ2-3; TRBD2 matches 9 bases. Germline V lookup: CDR1 SNHLY, CDR2 FYNNEI. Trimming removed 6 bases from V and 2 bases from J; junction bases left unmatched: 3. The CDR3 totals 14 residues. The CDR3 spells CASSSGGNTDTQYF. The CDR3 coding sequence is TGTGCCAGCAGCAGCGGGGGGAACACAGATACGCAGTATTTT. Variable domain in full (rest from reference TRBV2 and TRBJ2-3): EPEVTQTPSHQVTQMGQEVILRCVPISNHLYFYWYRQILGQKVEFLVSFYNNEISEKSEIFDDQFSVERPDGSNFTLKIRSTKLEDSAMYFCASSSGGNTDTQYFGPGTRLTVL.

This sequence joins TRBV14 and TRBJ2-7, with D perhaps being TRBD1 or TRBD2 (7 bases each). The CDR3 totals 16 residues. Deletions cut 4 bases from V and 3 bases from J, with 19 bases between. Germline CDR1 and CDR2: SGHDN and FVKESK. The CDR3 region has the DNA TGTGCCAGCAGCCTAGGGAGGGGGCCCCGAAACTACGAGCAGTACTTC. Its protein product is CASSLGRGPRNYEQYF.

V is TRBV28 and J is TRBJ2-1; TRBD1 is a possible D gene (5 bases). V lost 2 bases and J 6 bases, leaving 11 bases between the germline ends. The CDR3 is 14 residues long. Looked up from germline, CDR1 is MDHEN and CDR2 is SYDVKM. The CDR3 DNA is TGTGCCAGCAGTTTACTGGGGCCCGGCAATGAGCAGTTCTTC. Translation gives CASSLLGPGNEQFF.

This chain joins TRBV6-4 and TRBJ2-2; possibly TRBD2 for D (6 bases). Trimming shortened V by 7 bases and J by 1 base, and 13 bases separated the two germline ends. Looked up from germline, CDR1 is MRHNA and CDR2 is SNTAGT. CDR3 length: 15 amino acids. In DNA, the CDR3 is TGTGCCAGCACGGGGATAGCGGAGAACACCGGGGAGCTGTTTTTT. It translates to CASTGIAENTGELFF.

The chain has TRBV7-9 and TRBJ2-5, with D possibly being TRBD2 (6 bases). The CDR3 runs 14 residues. Per germline, CDR1 SEHNR and CDR2 FQNEAQ (reference sequence). V lost 2 bases, J lost 1 base, and 8 bases lay in between. The CDR3 reads CASSLIAAQETQYF. Here the CDR3 DNA reads TGTGCCAGCAGCTTAATAGCGGCCCAAGAGACCCAGTACTTC.